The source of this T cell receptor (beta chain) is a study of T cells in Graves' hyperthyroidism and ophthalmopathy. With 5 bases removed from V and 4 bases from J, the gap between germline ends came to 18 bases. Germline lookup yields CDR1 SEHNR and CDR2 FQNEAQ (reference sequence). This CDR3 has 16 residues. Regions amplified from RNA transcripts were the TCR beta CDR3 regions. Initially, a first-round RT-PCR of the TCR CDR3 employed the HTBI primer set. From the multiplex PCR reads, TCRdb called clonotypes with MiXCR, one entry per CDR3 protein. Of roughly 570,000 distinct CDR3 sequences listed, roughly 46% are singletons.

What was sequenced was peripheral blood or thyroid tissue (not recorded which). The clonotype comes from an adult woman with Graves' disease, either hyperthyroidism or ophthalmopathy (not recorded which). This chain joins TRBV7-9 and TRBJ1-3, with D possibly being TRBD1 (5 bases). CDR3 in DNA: TGTGCCAGCAGCGGCCGACCGGGGACTGGCGGAAACACCATATATTTT. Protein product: CASSGRPGTGGNTIYF.